One sample yielded the 32 T cell receptor beta chains listed below, sequenced in a study of T cells after yellow fever vaccination. In TCRdb, the 5' RACE reads were re-called with MiXCR into one record per CDR3 protein. The table shows tens of thousands of distinct CDR3 sequences, with under 8% occurring only once. The sample here was CD8+ T cells sorted from PBMCs, taken 45 days after the first yellow fever vaccination. These TCRs come from a man aged 18 to 30 who received the YFV17D yellow fever vaccine.

This rearrangement joins TRBV4-2 to TRBJ2-1; 7 bases match TRBD2. CDR1 and CDR2 (germline): LGHNA, YNFKEQ. CDR3 length: 17 amino acids. Germline trimming cut 0 bases from V and 1 base from J; bases unmatched to any gene: 6. This chain's CDR3 is CASSQEGGGGSYNEQFF. The CDR3 DNA follows: TGTGCCAGCAGCCAAGAGGGGGGGGGTGGGTCCTACAATGAGCAGTTCTTC.

The sample holds many counts of this clonotype. This chain joins TRBV6-5 and TRBJ2-5; weak D call: TRBD1 (6 bases). The V end was cut by 6 bases, the J end by 3 bases, with 8 bases between. Germline V CDR1 and CDR2: MNHEY, SVGAGI. This CDR3 contains 12 residues. The CDR3 DNA reads as TGTGCCAGCAGGACAGGAGAAGAGACCCAGTACTTC. Its translation is CASRTGEETQYF.

This sequence joins TRBV12-3 or TRBV12-4 and TRBJ1-2, with D perhaps matching TRBD1 (5 bases). V lost 6 bases and J 4 bases, leaving 18 bases between the germline ends. The CDR3 is 15 amino acids. CDR3 sequence reads: CASSHVEQAPYGYTF. CDR3 nucleotide sequence: TGTGCCAGCAGCCATGTCGAACAGGCTCCCTATGGCTACACCTTC.

This clonotype was detected only a few times. This rearrangement joins TRBV10-2 to TRBJ2-2, with 11 bases matching TRBD1. The junction had 4 bases not matched to a gene; V was cut back by 9 bases and J by 7 bases. Germline assignment: CDR1 WSHSY and CDR2 SAAADI. CDR3 length equals 13 residues. The CDR3 is CASLGQGVGELFF. The CDR3 DNA sequence: TGCGCCAGTTTGGGACAGGGGGTCGGGGAGCTGTTTTTT.

The sample holds many counts of this clonotype. The chain couples TRBV12-3 or TRBV12-4 to TRBJ2-1; D call uncertain. CDR3 length: 12 amino acids. V was cut by 4 bases and J by 3 bases, with 4 bases left in between. The CDR3 spells CASSWGYNEQFF. CDR3 DNA: TGTGCCAGCAGTTGGGGCTACAATGAGCAGTTCTTC.

This clonotype was observed many times. V is TRBV28 and J is TRBJ2-5; 12 bases line up with TRBD2. CDR1 is MDHEN and CDR2 is SYDVKM in the germline V gene. Unmatched junction bases numbered 2, after V lost 6 bases and J lost 3 bases. The CDR3 has 14 residues. The DNA for the CDR3 is TGTGCCAGCAGAGGACTAGCGGGGAAAGAGACCCAGTACTTC. Translating gives CASRGLAGKETQYF.

This chain joins TRBV7-9 and TRBJ1-5; D is uncertain. The CDR3 extends over 12 amino acids. Trimming cost V 6 bases and J 0 bases, with 3 bases left between them. Looked up from germline, CDR1 is SEHNR and CDR2 is FQNEAQ (reference sequence). CDR3 region: CASSNSNQPQHF. The CDR3 coding sequence is TGTGCCAGCAGTAATAGCAATCAGCCCCAGCATTTT.

Ten or more counts support this clonotype. V gene TRBV4-3 combines with J gene TRBJ1-2; no clear D gene. The CDR3 loop spans 15 amino acids. The V end lost 0 bases, the J end lost 0 bases, and 8 bases lay between the germline ends. Germline V gives CDR1 LGHNA, CDR2 YSLEER. The CDR3 region is CASSQDWGSNYGYTF. CDR3 DNA sequence: TGCGCCAGCAGCCAAGATTGGGGTTCTAACTATGGCTACACCTTC.

This clonotype was seen only a few times. The CDR3 DNA is TGTGCCAGTAGTGGACTAGCGGCCAATGAGCAGTTCTTC. This gives the protein CASSGLAANEQFF. The rearrangement joins TRBV19 to TRBJ2-1, with TRBD2 matching 10 bases. V lost 5 bases, J lost 6 bases, and 1 base stayed unmatched. Looked up from germline, CDR1 is LNHDA and CDR2 is SQIVND (reference sequence). The CDR3 totals 13 residues.

Points on this clonotype: This may be a read error: a much more frequent sequence differs by one nucleotide. For the CDR3, the DNA is TGTGCCAGCAGTTTGGGGGCGCATAACGAGCAGTACTTC. The encoded protein is CASSLGAHNEQYF. V is TRBV27 and J is TRBJ2-7; tentatively, D is TRBD1 (6 bases). The V end was cut by 3 bases, the J end by 5 bases, with 11 bases between. The CDR3 consists of 13 residues. Looked up from germline, CDR1 is MNHEY and CDR2 is SMNVEV (reference sequence).

Many counts were recorded for this clonotype. The CDR3 sequence: CASLGTGFYEQYF. CDR3 sequence (DNA): TGCGCCAGCCTTGGGACAGGGTTTTACGAGCAGTACTTC. The V and J genes are TRBV10-2 and TRBJ2-7, with TRBD1 identical over 9 bases. With 8 bases clipped from V and 4 bases from J, the junction kept 6 bases outside the gene matches. There are 13 residues in the CDR3. The germline gives CDR1 WSHSY, CDR2 SAAADI.

This clonotype was found many times. The chain joins TRBV7-8 to TRBJ2-2; 9 positions match TRBD2. V shed 3 bases and J 4 bases; nucleotides not matched to a gene: 6. The CDR3 is 16 residues long. Germline assignment: CDR1 SGHVS and CDR2 FQNEAQ. This CDR3 is CASSLRGGYGTGELFF. Here the CDR3 DNA reads TGTGCCAGCAGCTTGCGGGGGGGCTACGGCACCGGGGAGCTGTTTTTT.

There are many counts of this clonotype. J is TRBJ2-3 and V is TRBV12-3 or TRBV12-4; D may match TRBD1 or TRBD2 (6 bases each). Trimming cost V 2 bases and J 2 bases, with 14 bases left between them. The CDR3 runs 16 residues. The CDR3 DNA is TGTGCCAGCAGTTTATGGACGGGGGCCTTCACAGATACGCAGTATTTT. It yields the protein CASSLWTGAFTDTQYF.

This clonotype has a handful of counts. The chain employs TRBV12-3 or TRBV12-4 and TRBJ2-7; D unclear. The CDR3 has 14 amino acids. V was trimmed by 3 bases and J by 3 bases, leaving 12 bases between them. CDR3 sequence: CASSFRRAVYEQYF. The CDR3 bases are TGTGCCAGCAGTTTTCGACGGGCGGTCTACGAGCAGTACTTC.

This clonotype was recorded a few times. V gene TRBV7-9 combines with J gene TRBJ1-5, with unresolved D. The ends were cut back, 3 bases at V and 5 bases at J, with 8 bases in the middle. Germline CDR1 reads SEHNR; CDR2 reads FQNEAQ (reference sequence). The CDR3 totals 13 residues. DNA of the CDR3: TGTGCCAGCAGCTTTTCGGTGGATCAGCCCCAGCATTTT. Translated: CASSFSVDQPQHF.

This clonotype was counted ten times or more. The V call is TRBV20-1, the J call TRBJ2-1, with D unresolved. Trimming removed 6 bases from V and 4 bases from J, with 13 bases in between. Germline V gene lookup returns CDR1 DFQATT and CDR2 SNEGSKA (reference sequence). This CDR3 is built from 13 residues. The CDR3 DNA reads as TGCAGTGCCCCCCTACCAATTTACAATGAGCAGTTCTTC. It yields the protein CSAPLPIYNEQFF.

For this clonotype: A much larger clone differs from this one at a single base, so this may be a read error. The chain links TRBV11-2 to TRBJ2-1; TRBD2 matches at 8 bases. Germline CDR1 SGHAT, CDR2 FQNNGV. The CDR3 contains 15 residues. The V and J ends lost 3 bases and 8 bases, in that order; junction bases with no gene match: 9. In DNA, the CDR3 is TGTGCCAGCAGCTTTCTTCCCGGGGGGGGCCATGAGCAGTTCTTC. Its translation is CASSFLPGGGHEQFF.

This clonotype came up many times. The chain carries TRBV11-2 and TRBJ1-3, with unresolved D. This CDR3 region has 16 residues. Germline V gene lookup returns CDR1 SGHAT and CDR2 FQNNGV. Deletions cut 7 bases from V and 2 bases from J, with 18 bases between. In DNA, the CDR3 is TGTGCCAGCACCTACTTGACGGAAACCGCTGGAAACACCATATATTTT. Its translation is CASTYLTETAGNTIYF.

This rearrangement joins TRBV6-9 to TRBJ1-5; D unclear. Germline V gene sequence: CDR1 MNHGY, CDR2 SVAAGI. The CDR3 contains 10 residues. The V end lost 8 bases, the J end lost 5 bases, and 4 bases lay between the germline ends. Here the CDR3 reads CASSDQPQHF. The CDR3 DNA reads TGTGCCAGCTCGGATCAGCCCCAGCATTTT.

The chain combines TRBV19 with TRBJ1-2; TRBD1 matches at 8 bases. The CDR3 is made up of 15 amino acids. Looked up from germline, CDR1 is LNHDA and CDR2 is SQIVND (reference sequence). Trimming cost V 4 bases and J 2 bases; bases outside gene matches: 6. The CDR3 nucleotides read TGTGCCAGTAGTACGGCGGGACAGGCCAACTATGGCTACACCTTC. It codes for CASSTAGQANYGYTF.

A note on this clonotype: This may be a read error, as it is one base from a much larger clone. V usage is TRBV5-1 and J usage is TRBJ2-1; D unclear. The CDR3 spans 14 residues. With 3 bases removed from V and 1 base from J, the gap between germline ends came to 8 bases. Germline CDR1 SGHRS, CDR2 YFSETQ. CDR3 sequence reads: CASSSGCSYNEQFF. CDR3 nucleotide sequence: TGCGCCAGCAGCTCTGGTTGTTCCTACAATGAGCAGTTCTTC.

CDR3 region: CASRSGTGDNSPLHF. The CDR3 DNA follows: TGTGCCAGTCGCTCCGGGACAGGGGATAATTCACCCCTCCACTTT. The chain employs TRBV19 and TRBJ1-6; 10 bases agree with TRBD1. J gave up 5 bases and V 8 bases, and 6 bases lay outside the gene matches. CDR1 and CDR2 (germline): LNHDA, SQIVND (reference sequence). The CDR3 is 15 residues long.

This clonotype was seen at least ten times. This chain links TRBV4-1 with TRBJ2-7, with a weak D call TRBD1 (6 bases). The CDR3 is made up of 13 amino acids. From germline, CDR1 is MGHRA and CDR2 YSYEKL. V was clipped by 4 bases and J by 7 bases, with 14 bases between them. The CDR3 loop reads CASSRTEGREQYV. The CDR3 DNA reads as TGCGCCAGCAGCCGGACAGAGGGGAGAGAGCAGTACGTC.

The table lists this clonotype with many counts. The chain is built from TRBV12-3 or TRBV12-4 and TRBJ2-3, with 8 bases that match TRBD1. V lost 9 bases to trimming and J lost 6 bases; unmatched junction nucleotides: 8. The CDR3 length is 13 residues. CDR3 in amino acids: CASRTGWGDTQYF. CDR3 in DNA: TGTGCCAGTAGGACAGGGTGGGGGGATACGCAGTATTTT.

Ten or more counts support this clonotype. The rearrangement joins TRBV6-2 or TRBV6-3 to TRBJ1-1; no reliable D call. CDR1 is MNHEY and CDR2 is SVGEGT in the germline V gene. CDR3 length equals 12 residues. The V end lost 2 bases, the J end lost 2 bases, and 3 bases lay between the germline ends. CDR3 protein: CASSYRNTEAFF. In DNA form, the CDR3 reads TGTGCCAGCAGTTACAGAAACACTGAAGCTTTCTTT.

On this clonotype: A single base separates this from a much larger clone, so it may be a read error. The chain uses TRBV12-3 or TRBV12-4 and TRBJ2-1; tentatively, D is TRBD2 (5 bases). This CDR3 has 14 amino acids. Trimming pared 5 bases from V and 9 bases from J, leaving 17 bases between. The CDR3 DNA is TGTGCCAGCAGTCAACATGGGAACGAGGGTGAGCAGTTCTTC. Translation: CASSQHGNEGEQFF.

The sample holds a few counts of this clonotype. The rearrangement joins TRBV6-2 or TRBV6-3 to TRBJ2-6, with 9 bases lining up with TRBD1. The junction had 13 bases not matched to a gene; V was cut back by 7 bases and J by 18 bases. This CDR3 is 13 amino acids long. CDR1 is MNHEY, CDR2 SVGEGT, per germline. The CDR3 here is CASNSGTGFLRTF. Written as DNA, the CDR3 is TGTGCCAGCAACTCCGGGACAGGGTTTTTACGGACTTTC.

This clonotype occurred a few times. CDR3 sequence (DNA): TGTGCCAGCAGTTTTCGGGGGGCTTACACTGAAGCTTTCTTT. Its translation is CASSFRGAYTEAFF. J is TRBJ1-1 and V is TRBV28, with a weak D call TRBD1 (6 bases). Looked up from germline, CDR1 is MDHEN and CDR2 is SYDVKM. The CDR3 contains 14 residues. V dropped 3 bases and J dropped 3 bases, with 11 bases sitting between them. The variable domain in full, with the rest retrieved from reference TRBV28 and TRBJ1-1, is DVKVTQSSRYLVKRTGEKVFLECVQDMDHENMFWYRQDPGLGLRLIYFSYDVKMKEKGDIPEGYSVSREKKERFSLILESASTNQTSMYLCASSFRGAYTEAFFGQGTRLTVV.

This clonotype was seen ten or more times. The V and J genes are TRBV6-5 and TRBJ2-2; 8 bases align to TRBD2. The CDR3 runs to 16 residues. Per the germline V gene, CDR1 is MNHEY and CDR2 is SVGAGI. With 3 bases clipped from V and 6 bases from J, the junction kept 9 bases outside the gene matches. CDR3 bases: TGTGCCAGCAGTTATACGAGAACGACTAGCGCCGGGGAGCTGTTTTTT. Residues: CASSYTRTTSAGELFF.

The table lists this clonotype with many counts. The chain uses TRBV7-9 and TRBJ2-5; D is possibly TRBD1 (5 bases). With 2 bases removed from V and 5 bases from J, the gap between germline ends came to 15 bases. There are 15 residues in the CDR3. CDR1 is SEHNR, CDR2 FQNEAQ, per germline (reference sequence). The CDR3 spells CASSLTQGAYETQYF. In DNA, the CDR3 is TGTGCCAGCAGCTTAACCCAAGGGGCATACGAGACCCAGTACTTC.

Many counts were recorded for this clonotype. The gene calls are TRBV12-3 or TRBV12-4 and TRBJ2-3; no clear D. Between the trimmed V and J ends, which lost 7 bases and 3 bases, there was a span of 17 bases. The CDR3 totals 15 residues. CDR3 residues: CASTSDAQRTDTQYF. The CDR3 DNA is TGTGCCAGCACCTCGGACGCCCAGAGGACAGATACGCAGTATTTT.

This clonotype was picked up many times. CDR3 DNA: TGTGCCAGCAGCCTAGGATCTAGCGGGGCCGCAGATACGCAGTATTTT. This gives the protein CASSLGSSGAADTQYF. This chain joins TRBV7-9 and TRBJ2-3, with 9 bases that match TRBD2. With V trimmed by 5 bases and J by 4 bases, 10 bases remained unmatched. The CDR3 consists of 16 residues. CDR1 and CDR2 from the germline V gene are SEHNR and FQNEAQ (reference sequence).